A selection of T cell receptor beta chains follows, all from one sample in a study of cytomegalovirus exposure and HLA in healthy donors. Clones were sequenced by immunoSEQ multiplex PCR, and TCRdb holds only the in-frame ones, with some missing. The data hold some 180,000 clones, with roughly 10% observed a single time. The sample taken for sequencing was PBMCs. These receptors were collected from a woman aged 30 to 39 in good health and CMV-seropositive. CDR3s include the opening cysteine and the closing phenylalanine or tryptophan. The D gene is left open where the match is weak. The size of a clone is reported for some rows only, either as once, few or many, or as a class for expanded clones.

size,D,J,V,CDR3,DNA
-,TRBD1,TRBJ2-7,TRBV23-1,CASSQPSYRGRGSYEQYF,TGCGCCAGCAGTCAGCCATCGTACAGGGGAAGGGGATCCTACGAGCAGTACTTC
few,-,TRBJ1-3,TRBV2,CASSSDSPSGNTIYF,TGTGCCAGCAGTTCGGACAGCCCATCTGGAAACACCATATATTTT
-,TRBD1,TRBJ1-2,TRBV6-1,CASSEVAPDRGNPNYGYTF,TGTGCCAGCAGTGAAGTGGCTCCGGACAGGGGTAATCCAAACTATGGCTACACCTTC
-,-,TRBJ1-2,TRBV6-1,CASSEALLGGGYYGYTF,TGTGCCAGCAGTGAAGCGCTTCTGGGAGGTGGATACTATGGCTACACCTTC
few,-,TRBJ1-1,TRBV9,CASSVDGRIQTEAFF,TGTGCCAGCAGCGTAGACGGGAGGATCCAGACTGAAGCTTTCTTT
-,-,TRBJ1-2,TRBV6-5,CASSYGAGLDGYTF,TGTGCCAGCAGTTACGGGGCAGGGCTTGATGGCTACACCTTC
few,TRBD2,TRBJ2-1,TRBV18,CASSPPAGLYNEQFF,TGTGCCAGCTCCCCTCCAGCGGGACTATACAATGAGCAGTTCTTC
few,-,TRBJ1-1,TRBV18,CASSPPGGGMNTEAFF,TGTGCCAGCTCACCACCCGGGGGAGGGATGAACACTGAAGCTTTCTTT
-,-,TRBJ2-3,TRBV9,CASSVVDLRTDTQYF,TGTGCCAGCAGCGTAGTGGACTTACGCACAGATACGCAGTATTTT
-,-,TRBJ2-1,TRBV27,CASSAPSGQYNEQFF,TGTGCCAGCAGTGCTCCTAGCGGACAGTACAATGAGCAGTTCTTC
-,TRBD2,TRBJ2-5,TRBV2,CASSGASGRAGETQYF,TGTGCCAGCAGTGGGGCTAGCGGGAGGGCCGGTGAGACCCAGTACTTC
few,TRBD1,TRBJ2-5,TRBV10-1,CASSELTGGRETQYF,TGCGCCAGCAGTGAGCTGACAGGGGGCAGGGAGACCCAGTACTTC
-,TRBD2,TRBJ2-1,TRBV11-1,CASSYDYGRPSYNEQFF,TGTGCCAGCAGTTATGATTACGGGAGGCCCTCCTACAATGAGCAGTTCTTC
-,-,TRBJ1-5,TRBV7-2,CASRIGETFGNQPQHF,TGTGCCAGCAGAATTGGAGAGACCTTTGGCAATCAGCCCCAGCATTTT
-,-,TRBJ1-2,TRBV2,CASSEQVVSSYGYTF,TGTGCCAGCAGTGAACAGGTGGTTTCCTCTTATGGCTACACCTTC
few,-,TRBJ2-6,TRBV19,CASSLQGDGANVLTF,TGTGCCAGTAGTCTCCAGGGTGACGGGGCCAACGTCCTGACTTTC
few,-,TRBJ2-5,TRBV30,CAWSFDRKLRETQYF,TGTGCCTGGAGTTTTGACAGAAAGCTGAGGGAGACCCAGTACTTC
few,-,TRBJ1-2,TRBV6-1,CASSGLNLRDGYTF,TGTGCCAGCAGTGGCCTCAACCTACGGGATGGCTACACCTTC
-,-,TRBJ2-3,TRBV5-1,CASSLAGGTDTQYF,TGCGCCAGCAGCTTGGCGGGGGGCACAGATACGCAGTATTTT
-,TRBD1,TRBJ1-1,TRBV6-5,CASSYPRQGKGTEAFF,TGTGCCAGCAGTTACCCCAGACAGGGAAAGGGAACTGAAGCTTTCTTT
-,-,TRBJ1-5,TRBV2,CASSDSFFGGQPQHF,TGTGCCAGCAGTGATTCGTTCTTCGGAGGTCAGCCCCAGCATTTT
few,-,TRBJ2-7,TRBV5-5,CASSARDSSSYEQYF,TGTGCCAGCAGCGCCCGGGACTCAAGCTCCTACGAGCAGTACTTC
few,TRBD1,TRBJ1-4,TRBV11-3,CASSLDPHRGDEKLFF,TGTGCCAGCAGCTTAGATCCGCACAGGGGGGATGAAAAACTGTTTTTT
few,-,TRBJ1-5,TRBV19,CASRTLREGQPQHF,TGTGCCAGTAGAACCCTCAGGGAGGGTCAGCCCCAGCATTTT
-,-,TRBJ1-1,TRBV2,CASSDLRGKTEAFF,TGTGCCAGCAGTGATCTAAGGGGGAAGACTGAAGCTTTCTTT
few,TRBD1,TRBJ2-7,TRBV27,CASSLRTGAIYEQYF,TGTGCCAGCAGCCTCCGGACAGGGGCGATCTACGAGCAGTACTTC
-,-,TRBJ2-2,TRBV7-8,CASSLYLAGNTGELFF,TGTGCCAGCAGCTTATACCTGGCGGGGAACACCGGGGAGCTGTTTTTT
few,TRBD1,TRBJ1-1,TRBV6-5,CASAGGTVKNTEAFF,TGTGCCAGCGCTGGGGGGACAGTCAAGAACACTGAAGCTTTCTTT
few,TRBD2,TRBJ2-3,TRBV10-2,CASSDASGRDTQYF,TGCGCCAGCAGTGATGCTAGCGGGAGGGATACGCAGTATTTT
once,-,TRBJ2-7,TRBV11-2,CASSLGGRGAEQYF,TGTGCCAGCAGCTTAGGGGGTCGGGGGGCCGAGCAGTACTTC
-,-,TRBJ2-1,TRBV19,CASSIRGESSYNEQFF,TGTGCCAGTAGTATCAGAGGAGAAAGCTCCTACAATGAGCAGTTCTTC
few,-,TRBJ2-2,TRBV19,CASSIRGSKTGELFF,TGTGCCAGTAGTATCCGGGGTAGTAAAACCGGGGAGCTGTTTTTT
few,-,TRBJ1-2,TRBV5-4,CASSIVSDIVYGYTF,TGTGCCAGCAGCATCGTCTCGGACATCGTATATGGCTACACCTTC
-,TRBD1,TRBJ1-2,TRBV5-1,CASSLGDRTGLYYTF,TGCGCCAGCAGCTTGGGAGATCGGACAGGGCTATACTACACCTTC
-,TRBD2,TRBJ2-3,TRBV28,CASSSPGSGRVDTQYF,TGTGCCAGCAGCTCCCCGGGTAGCGGGAGGGTAGATACGCAGTATTTT
few,TRBD2,TRBJ2-1,TRBV19,CASSIGPKAGGYNEQFF,TGTGCCAGTAGTATAGGTCCTAAGGCGGGAGGCTACAATGAGCAGTTCTTC
-,-,TRBJ2-1,TRBV19,CASSMGLTKEQFF,TGTGCCAGTAGTATGGGACTGACAAAGGAGCAGTTCTTC
few,-,TRBJ2-2,TRBV11-2,CASSFGHSNTGELFF,TGTGCCAGCAGCTTCGGACATTCGAACACCGGGGAGCTGTTTTTT
-,TRBD2,TRBJ2-6,TRBV5-1,CASSQREAGVAGANVLTF,TGCGCCAGCAGCCAACGGGAGGCCGGAGTCGCTGGGGCCAACGTCCTGACTTTC
few,-,TRBJ1-1,TRBV4-1,CASSPQSAGNTEAFF,TGCGCCAGCAGCCCGCAGTCCGCGGGGAACACTGAAGCTTTCTTT
few,TRBD1,TRBJ2-7,TRBV7-9,CASSPGTGRYEQYF,TGTGCCAGCAGTCCCGGGACAGGGAGATACGAGCAGTACTTC
few,-,TRBJ1-5,TRBV19,CASIWAQPQHF,TGTGCCAGTATCTGGGCGCAGCCCCAGCATTTT
many,-,TRBJ2-2,TRBV19,CASSPLRPGELFF,TGTGCCAGTAGTCCCCTGAGGCCCGGGGAGCTGTTTTTT